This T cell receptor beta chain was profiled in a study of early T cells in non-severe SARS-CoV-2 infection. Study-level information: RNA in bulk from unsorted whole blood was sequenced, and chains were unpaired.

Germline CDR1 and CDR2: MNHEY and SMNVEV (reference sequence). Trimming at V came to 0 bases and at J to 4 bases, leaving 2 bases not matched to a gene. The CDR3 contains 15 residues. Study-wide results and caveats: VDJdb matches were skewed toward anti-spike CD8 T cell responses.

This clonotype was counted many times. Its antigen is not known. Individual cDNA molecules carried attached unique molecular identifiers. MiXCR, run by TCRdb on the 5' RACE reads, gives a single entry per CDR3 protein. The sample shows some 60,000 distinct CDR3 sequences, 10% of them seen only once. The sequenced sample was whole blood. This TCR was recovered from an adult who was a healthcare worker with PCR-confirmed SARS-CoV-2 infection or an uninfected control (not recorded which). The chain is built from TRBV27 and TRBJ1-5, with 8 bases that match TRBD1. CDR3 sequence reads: CASSLSRGLNQPQHF. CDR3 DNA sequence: TGTGCCAGCAGTTTATCCAGGGGGCTTAATCAGCCCCAGCATTTT.